The present entry profiles one T cell receptor beta chain with its context. Its specificity is unknown. The data were taken from a study of T cells after yellow fever vaccination. Overall study context: SMART-Seq v4 Ultra Low Input handled preparation of low-cell-number fractions.

Via MiXCR, TCRdb re-called the 5' RACE reads, giving one row per CDR3 protein. The profile covers some 560,000 distinct CDR3 sequences, with around 16% appearing a single time and roughly 17% taken by the ten largest. Germline V gives CDR1 KGHSH, CDR2 LQKENI. The CDR3 has 16 amino acids. V was shortened by 6 bases and J by 6 bases, with 20 bases between the two germline ends. General study findings and limits: Repertoires sorted by FACS could include abundant clonotypes that are contaminants from the bulk population.

The sample here was PBMCs, taken 4 to 5 days after the first yellow fever vaccination. This chain connects TRBV18 to TRBJ1-4; unclear D gene. The clonotype comes from a man aged 18 to 29 who received the YFV17D yellow fever vaccine. The DNA of the CDR3 is TGTGCCAGCTCTTCGGAGTCAGTCTTTCGGGATGAAAAACTGTTTTTT. It codes for CASSSESVFRDEKLFF.